The text below deals with one T cell receptor (beta chain). Its cognate antigen is unknown. In the original processing: Junction-only sequences produced by ImmunoSEQ had no quality scores, so filtering differed. Method: immunoSEQ multiplex PCR; TCRdb's copy keeps in-frame clones and lacks some. Clone size and V and J calls were adopted from that table, with D and trimming inferred from the DNA. Of approximately 530,000 clones in the sample, 90% to 97% were seen once. This specimen comes from a study of shared clonotypes between healthy human individuals. Study-level results: The genetic and exposure-history diversity represented was limited by few donors. Larger estimated richness was generally seen in naive subsets than in memory subsets.

CDR3 length: 10 residues. V lost 6 bases and J lost 8, with 6 bases in between. CDR1 is MNHNS and CDR2 is SASEGT in the germline V gene. The chain joins TRBV6-1 to TRBJ2-3; D is ambiguous. The sequence was collected from a woman in her 30s in good health. The sample was naive CD4+ T cells sorted from blood. The subset is: CD45RA+ positively selected. The CDR3 region has the DNA TGTGCCAGCAGAAAGTTTACGCAGTATTTT. As protein: CASRKFTQYF.